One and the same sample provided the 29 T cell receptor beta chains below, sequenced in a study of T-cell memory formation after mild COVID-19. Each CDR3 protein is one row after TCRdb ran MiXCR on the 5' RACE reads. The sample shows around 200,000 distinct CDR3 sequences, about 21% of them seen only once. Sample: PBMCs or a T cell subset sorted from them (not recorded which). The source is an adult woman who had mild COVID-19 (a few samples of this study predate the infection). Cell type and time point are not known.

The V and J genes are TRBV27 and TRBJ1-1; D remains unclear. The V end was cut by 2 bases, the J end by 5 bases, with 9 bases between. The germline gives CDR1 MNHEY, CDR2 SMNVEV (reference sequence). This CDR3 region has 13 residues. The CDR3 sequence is CASSLVGRTEAFF. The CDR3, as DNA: TGTGCCAGCAGTTTAGTAGGTCGAACTGAAGCTTTCTTT.

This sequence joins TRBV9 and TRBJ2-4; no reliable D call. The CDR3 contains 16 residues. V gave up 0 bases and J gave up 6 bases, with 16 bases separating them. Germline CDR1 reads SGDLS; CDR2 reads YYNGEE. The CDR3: CASSVGGAIGPNIQYF. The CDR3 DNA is TGTGCCAGCAGCGTAGGAGGCGCTATCGGCCCAAACATTCAGTACTTC.

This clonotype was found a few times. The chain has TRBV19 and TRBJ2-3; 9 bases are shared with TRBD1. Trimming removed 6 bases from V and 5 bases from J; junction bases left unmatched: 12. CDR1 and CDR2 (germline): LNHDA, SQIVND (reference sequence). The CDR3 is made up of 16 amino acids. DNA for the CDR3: TGTGCCAGTAGGGTAGGGACAGGGAAATCCTTAGATACGCAGTATTTT. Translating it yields CASRVGTGKSLDTQYF.

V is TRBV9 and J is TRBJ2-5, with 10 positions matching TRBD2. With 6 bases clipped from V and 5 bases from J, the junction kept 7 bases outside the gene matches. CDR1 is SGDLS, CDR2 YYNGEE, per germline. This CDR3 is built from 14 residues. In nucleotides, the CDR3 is TGTGCCAGCACTCAAAGCGGGAGGGTCGAGACCCAGTACTTC. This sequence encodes CASTQSGRVETQYF. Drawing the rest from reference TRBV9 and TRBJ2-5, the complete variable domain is DSGVTQTPKHLITATGQRVTLRCSPRSGDLSVYWYQQSLDQGLQFLIQYYNGEERAKGNILERFSAQQFPDLHSELNLSSLELGDSALYFCASTQSGRVETQYFGPGTRLLVL.

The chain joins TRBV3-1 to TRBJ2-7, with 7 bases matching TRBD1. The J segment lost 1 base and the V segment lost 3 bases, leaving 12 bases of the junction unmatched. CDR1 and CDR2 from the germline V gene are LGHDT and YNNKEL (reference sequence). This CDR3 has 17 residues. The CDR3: CASSQGQADRRSYEQYF. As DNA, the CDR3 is TGTGCCAGCAGCCAGGGACAAGCGGACAGGAGGTCCTACGAGCAGTACTTC.

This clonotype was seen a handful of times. CDR3 DNA sequence: TGTGCCAGCAGCCACCTGACTAGCGGGGGCACAGATACGCAGTATTTT. It translates to CASSHLTSGGTDTQYF. The V and J genes are TRBV7-8 and TRBJ2-3, with 11 bases lining up with TRBD2. V gave up 5 bases and J gave up 1 base; unmatched junction bases: 5. The V gene's germline CDR1 is SGHVS and CDR2 FQNEAQ. This CDR3 contains 16 residues.

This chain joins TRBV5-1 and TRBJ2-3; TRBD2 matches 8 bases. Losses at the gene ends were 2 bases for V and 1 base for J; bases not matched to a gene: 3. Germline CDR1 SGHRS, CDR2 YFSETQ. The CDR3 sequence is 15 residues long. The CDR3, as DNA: TGCGCCAGCAGCTTTGCGGGAGGCGGCACAGATACGCAGTATTTT. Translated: CASSFAGGGTDTQYF.

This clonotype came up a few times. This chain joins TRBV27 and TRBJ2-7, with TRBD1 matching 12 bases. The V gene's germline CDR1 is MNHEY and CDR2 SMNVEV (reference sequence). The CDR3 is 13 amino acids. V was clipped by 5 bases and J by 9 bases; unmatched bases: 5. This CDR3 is CASSVGTGGLQYF. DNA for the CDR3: TGTGCCAGCAGTGTCGGGACAGGGGGCTTGCAGTACTTC.

The CDR3 sequence is CASSPWTANTEAFF. The CDR3 coding sequence is TGTGCCAGCAGCCCATGGACCGCGAACACTGAAGCTTTCTTT. The V gene is TRBV14, the J gene TRBJ1-1, with no clear D. Per the germline V gene, CDR1 is SGHDN and CDR2 is FVKESK. Trimming took 4 bases from V and 1 from J, leaving 10 bases between them. This CDR3 has 14 amino acids.

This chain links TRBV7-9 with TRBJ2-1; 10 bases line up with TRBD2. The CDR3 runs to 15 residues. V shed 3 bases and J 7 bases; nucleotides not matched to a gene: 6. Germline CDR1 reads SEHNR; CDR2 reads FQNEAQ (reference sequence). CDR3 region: CASSLSSGSWNEQFF. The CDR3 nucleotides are TGTGCCAGCAGCTTGTCTAGCGGGAGCTGGAATGAGCAGTTCTTC. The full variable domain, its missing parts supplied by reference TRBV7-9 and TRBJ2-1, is DTGVSQNPRHKITKRGQNVTFRCDPISEHNRLYWYRQTLGQGPEFLTYFQNEAQLEKSRLLSDRFSAERPKGSFSTLEIQRTEQGDSAMYLCASSLSSGSWNEQFFGPGTRLTVL.

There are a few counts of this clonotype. In DNA form, the CDR3 reads TGCGCCAGCAGCCAAGAAGAGGCAGGCGGGAGGGTTAGTAATGAGCAGTTCTTC. This sequence encodes CASSQEEAGGRVSNEQFF. The chain couples TRBV4-1 to TRBJ2-1; 9 bases agree with TRBD2. V was pared by 0 bases and J by 7 bases, with 13 bases of the junction left unmatched. In germline, CDR1 is MGHRA, CDR2 YSYEKL. The CDR3 length is 18 residues.

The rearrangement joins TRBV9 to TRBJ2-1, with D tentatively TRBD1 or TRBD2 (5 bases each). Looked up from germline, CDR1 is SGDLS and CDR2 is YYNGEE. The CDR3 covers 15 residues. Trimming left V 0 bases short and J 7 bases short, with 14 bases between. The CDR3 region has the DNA TGTGCCAGCAGCGTAGGTGGGACCGGCACAAATGAGCAGTTCTTC. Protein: CASSVGGTGTNEQFF.

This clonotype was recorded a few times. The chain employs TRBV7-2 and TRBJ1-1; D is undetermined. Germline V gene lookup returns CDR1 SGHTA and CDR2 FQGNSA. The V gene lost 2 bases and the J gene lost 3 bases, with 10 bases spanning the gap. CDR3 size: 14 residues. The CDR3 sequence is CASSLLADYTEAFF. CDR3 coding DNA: TGTGCCAGCAGCTTACTGGCGGATTACACTGAAGCTTTCTTT.

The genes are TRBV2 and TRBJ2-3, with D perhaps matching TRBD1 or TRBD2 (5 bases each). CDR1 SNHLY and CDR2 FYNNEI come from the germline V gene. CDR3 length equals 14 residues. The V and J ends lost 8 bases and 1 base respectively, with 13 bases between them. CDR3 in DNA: TGTGCCAGCGGGGGTATAGGGGGCACAGATACGCAGTATTTT. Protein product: CASGGIGGTDTQYF.

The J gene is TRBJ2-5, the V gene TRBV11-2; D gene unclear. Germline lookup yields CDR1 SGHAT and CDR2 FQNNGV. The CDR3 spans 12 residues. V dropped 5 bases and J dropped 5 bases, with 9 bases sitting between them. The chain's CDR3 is CASSPPIETQYF. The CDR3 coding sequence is TGTGCCAGCAGCCCACCGATTGAGACCCAGTACTTC.

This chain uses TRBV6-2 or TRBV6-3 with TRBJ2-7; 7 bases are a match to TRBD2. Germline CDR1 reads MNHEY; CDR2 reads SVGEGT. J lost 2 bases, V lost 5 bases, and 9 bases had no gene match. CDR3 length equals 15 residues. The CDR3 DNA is TGTGCCAGCAGTCCCGACGGGGGGAATACCTACGAGCAGTACTTC. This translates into CASSPDGGNTYEQYF.

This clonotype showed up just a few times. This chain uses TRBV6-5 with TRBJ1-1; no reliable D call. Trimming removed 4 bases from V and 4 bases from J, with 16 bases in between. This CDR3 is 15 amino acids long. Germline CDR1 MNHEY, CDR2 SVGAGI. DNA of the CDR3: TGTGCCAGCAGTTTTACCGTCGGGGTCGCCACTGAAGCTTTCTTT. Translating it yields CASSFTVGVATEAFF.

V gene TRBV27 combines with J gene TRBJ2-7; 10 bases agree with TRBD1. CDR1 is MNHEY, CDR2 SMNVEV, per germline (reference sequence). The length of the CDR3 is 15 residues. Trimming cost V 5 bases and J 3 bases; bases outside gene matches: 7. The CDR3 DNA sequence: TGTGCCAGCAGTACGCCGGGACAGGGGTTCTACGAGCAGTACTTC. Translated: CASSTPGQGFYEQYF.

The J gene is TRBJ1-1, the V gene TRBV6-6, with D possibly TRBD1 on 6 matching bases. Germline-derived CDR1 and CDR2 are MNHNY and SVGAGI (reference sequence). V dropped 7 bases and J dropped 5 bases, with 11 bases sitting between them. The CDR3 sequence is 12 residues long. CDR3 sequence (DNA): TGTGCCAGCACAGGAGGGGGTACTGAAGCTTTCTTT. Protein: CASTGGGTEAFF.

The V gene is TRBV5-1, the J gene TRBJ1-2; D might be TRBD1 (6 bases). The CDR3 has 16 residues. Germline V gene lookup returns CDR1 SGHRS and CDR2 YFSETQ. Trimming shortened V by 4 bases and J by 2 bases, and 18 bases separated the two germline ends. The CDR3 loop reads CASSEGTSTQNYGYTF. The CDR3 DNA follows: TGCGCCAGCAGCGAAGGGACATCAACCCAAAACTATGGCTACACCTTC.

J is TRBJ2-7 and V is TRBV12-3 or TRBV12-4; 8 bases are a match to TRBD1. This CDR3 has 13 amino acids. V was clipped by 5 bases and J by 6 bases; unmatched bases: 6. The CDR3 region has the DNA TGTGCCAGCAGTCCATCAGGGGGCGGCGAGCAGTACTTC. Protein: CASSPSGGGEQYF.

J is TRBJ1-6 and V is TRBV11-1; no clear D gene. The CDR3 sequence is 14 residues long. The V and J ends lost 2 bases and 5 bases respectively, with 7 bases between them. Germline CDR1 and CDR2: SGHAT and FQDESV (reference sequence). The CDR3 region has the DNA TGTGCCAGCAGCTTACGAGGGAATAATTCACCCCTCCACTTT. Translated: CASSLRGNNSPLHF. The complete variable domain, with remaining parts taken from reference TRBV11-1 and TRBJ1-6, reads EAEVAQSPRYKITEKSQAVAFWCDPISGHATLYWYRQILGQGPELLVQFQDESVVDDSQLPKDRFSAERLKGVDSTLKIQPAELGDSAMYLCASSLRGNNSPLHFGNGTRLTVT.

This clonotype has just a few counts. CDR3 loop: CASSQDRSGVYEQYF. The CDR3 DNA is TGTGCCAGCAGCCAAGATCGATCGGGAGTTTACGAGCAGTACTTC. The chain is built from TRBV3-1 and TRBJ2-7; TRBD2 might be the D (6 bases). Germline values: CDR1 LGHDT, CDR2 YNNKEL (reference sequence). The CDR3 is 15 amino acids. V was pared by 0 bases and J by 4 bases, with 13 bases between.

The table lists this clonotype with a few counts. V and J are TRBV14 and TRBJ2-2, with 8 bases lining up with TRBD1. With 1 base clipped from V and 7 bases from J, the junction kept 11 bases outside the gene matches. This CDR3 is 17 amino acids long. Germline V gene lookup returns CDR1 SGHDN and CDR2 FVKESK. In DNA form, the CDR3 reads TGTGCCAGCAGCCAAGGTCAGGCAGGGGGCATCGGCGGGGAGCTGTTTTTT. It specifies CASSQGQAGGIGGELFF.

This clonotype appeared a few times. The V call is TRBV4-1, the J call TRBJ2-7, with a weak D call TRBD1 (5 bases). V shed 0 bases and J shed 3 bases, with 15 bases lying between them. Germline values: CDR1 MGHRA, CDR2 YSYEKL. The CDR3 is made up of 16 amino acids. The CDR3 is CASSQEPAGQGYEQYF. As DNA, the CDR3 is TGCGCCAGCAGCCAAGAACCCGCCGGGCAGGGCTACGAGCAGTACTTC.

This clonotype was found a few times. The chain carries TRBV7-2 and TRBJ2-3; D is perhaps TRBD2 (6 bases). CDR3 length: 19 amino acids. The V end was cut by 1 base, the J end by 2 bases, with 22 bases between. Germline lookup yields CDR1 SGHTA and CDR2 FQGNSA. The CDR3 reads CASSLGLHPGEGPTDTQYF. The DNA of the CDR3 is TGTGCCAGCAGCTTAGGCCTACACCCGGGAGAGGGACCCACAGATACGCAGTATTTT.

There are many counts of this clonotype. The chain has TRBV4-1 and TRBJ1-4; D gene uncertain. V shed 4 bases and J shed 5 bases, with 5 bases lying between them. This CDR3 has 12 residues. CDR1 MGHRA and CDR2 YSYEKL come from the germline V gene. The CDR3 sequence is CASSRENEKLFF. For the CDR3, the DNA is TGCGCCAGCAGCCGCGAGAATGAAAAACTGTTTTTT.

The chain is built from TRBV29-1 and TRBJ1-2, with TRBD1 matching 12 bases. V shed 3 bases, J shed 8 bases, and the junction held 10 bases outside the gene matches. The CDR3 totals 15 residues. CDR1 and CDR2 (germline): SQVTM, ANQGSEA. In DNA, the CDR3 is TGCAGCGTTGACCCCCTAGGGACAGGGGGCGAGGGCTACACCTTC. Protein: CSVDPLGTGGEGYTF.

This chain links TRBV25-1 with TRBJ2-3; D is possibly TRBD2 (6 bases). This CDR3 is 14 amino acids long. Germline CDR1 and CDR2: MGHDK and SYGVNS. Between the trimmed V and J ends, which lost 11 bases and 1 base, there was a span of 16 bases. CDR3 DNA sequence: TGTGCCTCTGGGTGGGGGGAGCGCACAGATACGCAGTATTTT. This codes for CASGWGERTDTQYF.